The 18 T cell receptor beta chains below all came from one sample that was sequenced in a study of T cells in Graves' hyperthyroidism and ophthalmopathy. Amplification of TCR beta CDR3 regions was performed using RNA transcripts as template. First-round RT-PCR with HTBI primers amplified the TCR CDR3 region. TCRdb processed the multiplex PCR reads anew with MiXCR; each CDR3 protein has one entry. Among about 400,000 distinct CDR3 sequences listed, 13% to 15% were seen once. Specimen: blood. These receptors were collected from a woman aged 60-70 years with Graves' ophthalmopathy.

This clonotype showed up many times. The rearrangement uses TRBV24-1 and TRBJ2-2; D remains unclear. The CDR3 runs 16 residues. Germline CDR1 KGHDR, CDR2 SFDVKD. Trimming shortened V by 1 base and J by 0 bases, and 8 bases separated the two germline ends. In DNA form, the CDR3 reads TGTGCCACCAGTGATTTAGCCCGATCGAACACCGGGGAGCTGTTTTTT. Protein sequence: CATSDLARSNTGELFF.

This clonotype was observed a few times. The chain employs TRBV4-1 and TRBJ2-5; 9 bases are shared with TRBD2. This CDR3 has 17 amino acids. Germline CDR1 and CDR2: MGHRA and YSYEKL. J gave up 2 bases and V 2 bases, and 9 bases lay outside the gene matches. This CDR3 reads CASSQNLAGTQQETQYF. In DNA, the CDR3 is TGCGCCAGCAGCCAAAACCTAGCGGGGACTCAACAAGAGACCCAGTACTTC.

The chain links TRBV24-1 to TRBJ2-1, with a possible D match to TRBD2 (6 bases). There are 16 residues in the CDR3. Germline V gene data show CDR1 as KGHDR and CDR2 as SFDVKD. Trimming removed 9 bases at V and 0 bases at J, with 17 bases between. This chain's CDR3 is CATGSAGSSSYNEQFF. The CDR3 DNA reads as TGTGCCACCGGATCGGCGGGGTCGAGCTCCTACAATGAGCAGTTCTTC.

This clonotype was seen a handful of times. The chain recombines TRBV29-1 with TRBJ2-2; D remains unclear. The V end lost 0 bases, the J end lost 5 bases, and 13 bases lay between the germline ends. Germline-derived CDR1 and CDR2 are SQVTM and ANQGSEA. CDR3 size: 15 residues. This chain's CDR3 is CSVEDPRSLTGELFF. The CDR3 DNA reads TGCAGCGTTGAAGATCCGCGCTCCTTAACCGGGGAGCTGTTTTTT.

V is TRBV4-1 and J is TRBJ1-5; perhaps TRBD1 as D (6 bases). CDR3 length: 15 residues. Germline V gene data show CDR1 as MGHRA and CDR2 as YSYEKL. The V end was cut by 3 bases, the J end by 6 bases, with 15 bases between. CDR3 nucleotides: TGCGCCAGCAGCCAGTACAGGGACGGTAGTCAGCCCCAGCATTTT. Amino acid sequence: CASSQYRDGSQPQHF.

V is TRBV12-3 or TRBV12-4 and J is TRBJ2-3; 8 bases align to TRBD2. CDR3 length: 16 amino acids. J lost 3 bases, V lost 1 base, and 6 bases had no gene match. The CDR3 sequence is CASSLEAGASTDTQYF. DNA of the CDR3: TGTGCCAGCAGTTTAGAAGCGGGAGCGTCTACAGATACGCAGTATTTT.

This clonotype came up a few times. As DNA, the CDR3 is TGTGCCAGCAGCTTAGGACAGGTCCAAGAGACCCAGTACTTC. Translating it yields CASSLGQVQETQYF. The chain has TRBV13 and TRBJ2-5, with D possibly being TRBD1 (5 bases). V lost 0 bases to trimming and J lost 1 base, with 6 bases between them. The CDR3 totals 14 residues. Germline V gene data show CDR1 as PRHDT and CDR2 as FYEKMQ (reference sequence). Combining the CDR3 with reference TRBV13 and TRBJ2-5 gives the whole variable domain AAGVIQSPRHLIKEKRETATLKCYPIPRHDTVYWYQQGPGQDPQFLISFYEKMQSDKGSIPDRFSAQQFSDYHSELNMSSLELGDSALYFCASSLGQVQETQYFGPGTRLLVL.

This clonotype was recorded at least ten times. J is TRBJ1-2 and V is TRBV11-2, with TRBD1 as a possible D gene (5 bases). The CDR3 is 19 amino acids. The germline CDR1 and CDR2 sequences are SGHAT and FQNNGV. V was pared by 3 bases and J by 2 bases, with 25 bases between. CDR3 residues: CASSFYTGAETGWNYGYTF. The CDR3 DNA follows: TGTGCCAGCAGCTTCTATACGGGAGCCGAAACAGGTTGGAACTATGGCTACACCTTC.

The chain links TRBV7-3 to TRBJ2-2; 7 bases are a match to TRBD2. Unmatched junction bases numbered 10, after V lost 5 bases and J lost 7 bases. From germline, CDR1 is SGHTA and CDR2 FQGTGA. This CDR3 region has 15 residues. The CDR3 loop reads CASSPGEGPGGELFF. As DNA, the CDR3 is TGTGCCAGCAGCCCGGGGGAGGGCCCGGGCGGGGAGCTGTTTTTT.

The V call is TRBV28, the J call TRBJ2-2; 9 bases align to TRBD1. CDR3 length: 15 amino acids. The J segment lost 2 bases and the V segment lost 6 bases, leaving 4 bases of the junction unmatched. Looked up from germline, CDR1 is MDHEN and CDR2 is SYDVKM. CDR3 DNA sequence: TGTGCCAGCAGACTCACAGGGGGCAACACCGGGGAGCTGTTTTTT. This encodes CASRLTGGNTGELFF.

This clonotype was seen ten or more times. The gene calls are TRBV6-1 and TRBJ2-5, with D tentatively TRBD1 (6 bases). Germline V gene lookup returns CDR1 MNHNS and CDR2 SASEGT. The CDR3 length is 14 residues. The V and J ends lost 7 bases and 0 bases respectively, with 12 bases between them. The DNA for the CDR3 is TGTGCCAGCAAGAGCGACAGGCACCAAGAGACCCAGTACTTC. It translates to CASKSDRHQETQYF.

The sample holds many counts of this clonotype. The germline gene is not matched at one end of the junction; a read error may be the cause. The V and J genes are TRBV5-1 and TRBJ2-5; 8 nucleotides align to TRBD2. Germline V CDR1 and CDR2: SGHRS, YFSETQ. The CDR3 length is 14 residues. The CDR3: CASSLTGGQETQYF. The CDR3 DNA reads as TGTGCCAGCAGCCTCACGGGGGGGCAGGAGACCCAGTACTTC.

The sample holds many counts of this clonotype. The rearrangement uses TRBV3-1 and TRBJ2-4; 9 bases fit TRBD1. V trimming: 4 bases; J trimming: 2 bases; junction bases outside the gene matches: 6. Germline V lookup: CDR1 LGHDT, CDR2 YNNKEL (reference sequence). The CDR3 has 16 residues. CDR3 amino acids: CASSRSGTGPKNIQYF. CDR3 DNA: TGTGCCAGCAGCCGCTCCGGGACAGGGCCCAAAAACATTCAGTACTTC. Full variable domain (remainder filled in from reference TRBV3-1 and TRBJ2-4): DTAVSQTPKYLVTQMGNDKSIKCEQNLGHDTMYWYKQDSKKFLKIMFSYNNKELIINETVPNRFSPKSPDKAHLNLHINSLELGDSAVYFCASSRSGTGPKNIQYFGAGTRLSVL.

This clonotype showed up just a few times. The V call is TRBV19, the J call TRBJ1-1, with TRBD1 as a possible D gene (5 bases). CDR1 and CDR2 from the germline V gene are LNHDA and SQIVND (reference sequence). V lost 2 bases to trimming and J lost 1 base, with 14 bases between them. This CDR3 is 16 amino acids long. The CDR3 is CASSINSWGKNTEAFF. The DNA of the CDR3 is TGTGCCAGTAGTATAAATTCATGGGGGAAGAACACTGAAGCTTTCTTT.

This chain connects TRBV6-1 to TRBJ2-3, with D possibly matching TRBD1 (6 bases). Looked up from germline, CDR1 is MNHNS and CDR2 is SASEGT. There are 17 residues in the CDR3. Trimming removed 5 bases at V and 0 bases at J, with 18 bases between. The CDR3 reads CASSQSGTTTSTDTQYF. As DNA, the CDR3 is TGTGCCAGCAGTCAATCCGGGACAACAACTAGCACAGATACGCAGTATTTT.

The chain has TRBV7-9 and TRBJ1-1; D gene ambiguous. From germline, CDR1 is SEHNR and CDR2 FQNEAQ (reference sequence). This CDR3 spans 12 amino acids. V lost 5 bases and J 1 base, leaving 5 bases between the germline ends. DNA of the CDR3: TGTGCCAGCAGCGCAGAGAACACTGAAGCTTTCTTT. This translates into CASSAENTEAFF.

Regarding this clonotype: This may arise from a read error, as a much more abundant clone is one base away. The chain has TRBV11-2 and TRBJ1-1; D not certain. Germline V gene sequence: CDR1 SGHAT, CDR2 FQNNGV. The CDR3 is 13 residues long. This chain's CDR3 is CAGSLGEGIEAFF. DNA for the CDR3: TGTGCCGGCAGCTTAGGTGAAGGCATTGAAGCTTTCTTT.

The gene calls are TRBV20-1 and TRBJ2-5; perhaps D is TRBD1 or TRBD2 (5 bases each). Germline V gene lookup returns CDR1 DFQATT and CDR2 SNEGSKA (reference sequence). There are 12 residues in the CDR3. Trimming pared 1 base from V and 7 bases from J, leaving 10 bases between. The DNA for the CDR3 is TGCAGTGCTAGAGGGGACCGCGGGACCCAGTACTTC. It codes for CSARGDRGTQYF.